These T cell receptor beta chains were read from a single sample in a study of shared clonotypes between healthy human individuals. TCRdb keeps only in-frame clones here, not all; method: immunoSEQ multiplex PCR. The sample carries approximately 1.9 million clones, just under 95% recorded once. The source material was naive CD8+ T cells from PBMCs. The receptors here all came from a man younger than 35 in good health. Some clones in this sample may be carry-over from other donors' samples. Each CDR3 is given with its conserved first and last residue. Each record gives: V gene, clone size, J gene, D gene, CDR3 DNA, CDR3 protein. A D gene is named only where the DNA matches it firmly. Clone size, where shown, is once, few, many, or a class for clones that have expanded.

V gene: TRBV9; clone size: .; J gene: TRBJ2-1; D gene: TRBD2; CDR3 DNA: TGTGCCAGCACCGTCCCCAGGTCCAGCGGGGGGGGCTCCTACAATGAGCAGTTCTTC; CDR3 protein: CASTVPRSSGGGSYNEQFF
V gene: TRBV7-9; clone size: .; J gene: TRBJ2-5; D gene: TRBD2; CDR3 DNA: TGTGCCAGCACCAAACTAGCGGGAGGGGGGCAGACCCAGTACTTC; CDR3 protein: CASTKLAGGGQTQYF
V gene: TRBV9; clone size: .; J gene: TRBJ1-1; D gene: .; CDR3 DNA: TGTGCCAGCAGCGCCCGGACGGGGGGGAACACTGAAGCTTTCTTT; CDR3 protein: CASSARTGGNTEAFF
V gene: TRBV6-5; clone size: .; J gene: TRBJ2-7; D gene: .; CDR3 DNA: TGTGCCAGCAGTTACCGCGGGGACGAGCAGTACTTC; CDR3 protein: CASSYRGDEQYF
V gene: TRBV19; clone size: .; J gene: TRBJ2-3; D gene: .; CDR3 DNA: TGTGCCAGTAGTAACAGGGGCACAGATACGCAGTATTTT; CDR3 protein: CASSNRGTDTQYF
V gene: TRBV29-1; clone size: .; J gene: TRBJ1-2; D gene: TRBD1; CDR3 DNA: TGCAGCGGGGGGGACAGGGCCAAGGGCTACACCTTC; CDR3 protein: CSGGDRAKGYTF
V gene: TRBV5-1; clone size: .; J gene: TRBJ2-7; D gene: TRBD1; CDR3 DNA: TGCGCCAGCAGCATAGACAGGGACTACGAGCAGTACTTC; CDR3 protein: CASSIDRDYEQYF
V gene: TRBV27; clone size: .; J gene: TRBJ1-2; D gene: TRBD1; CDR3 DNA: TGTGCCAGCAGTTTTACAGGGGAAGGCTACACCTTC; CDR3 protein: CASSFTGEGYTF
V gene: TRBV5-5; clone size: .; J gene: TRBJ2-7; D gene: TRBD2; CDR3 DNA: TGTGCCAGCAGACCGAGCGGGAGCTACGAGCAGTACTTC; CDR3 protein: CASRPSGSYEQYF
V gene: TRBV2; clone size: .; J gene: TRBJ1-1; D gene: .; CDR3 DNA: TGTGCCAGCAGTGGGGAGGGTTTATCTAACCATACAAACACTGAAGCTTTCTTT; CDR3 protein: CASSGEGLSNHTNTEAFF
V gene: TRBV19; clone size: .; J gene: TRBJ1-4; D gene: .; CDR3 DNA: TGTGCCAGTAGTGGGGCGGCCCGCGAACTGTTTTTT; CDR3 protein: CASSGAARELFF
V gene: TRBV15; clone size: .; J gene: TRBJ2-5; D gene: .; CDR3 DNA: TGTGCCACCAGCAGACTCCGGGCAGGGGCCGAGGAGACCCAGTACTTC; CDR3 protein: CATSRLRAGAEETQYF
V gene: TRBV9; clone size: .; J gene: TRBJ2-7; D gene: TRBD2; CDR3 DNA: TGTGCCAGCGCCCCGGGGGGGAAGACCTCCTACGAGCAGTACTTC; CDR3 protein: CASAPGGKTSYEQYF
V gene: TRBV4-2; clone size: .; J gene: TRBJ2-7; D gene: TRBD2; CDR3 DNA: TGTGCCAGCAGCCCGGAGCAGCGGGGCGTCGAGCAGTACTTC; CDR3 protein: CASSPEQRGVEQYF
V gene: TRBV27; clone size: .; J gene: TRBJ2-1; D gene: TRBD1; CDR3 DNA: TGTGCCAGCAGTTTAGACAGGGGACAAAATGAGCAGTTCTTC; CDR3 protein: CASSLDRGQNEQFF
V gene: TRBV6-5; clone size: once; J gene: TRBJ2-1; D gene: .; CDR3 DNA: TGTGCCAGCAGTTACGGTAGCAGGGTCGCCCAGTTCTTC; CDR3 protein: CASSYGSRVAQFF
V gene: TRBV5-6; clone size: .; J gene: TRBJ2-5; D gene: .; CDR3 DNA: TGTGCCAGCAGCGTACACCTTACCCAAGAGACCCAGTACTTC; CDR3 protein: CASSVHLTQETQYF
V gene: TRBV29-1; clone size: .; J gene: TRBJ2-3; D gene: .; CDR3 DNA: TGCAGCGCCTTGGGGTCGGTAGATACGCAGTATTTT; CDR3 protein: CSALGSVDTQYF
V gene: TRBV15; clone size: once; J gene: TRBJ1-2; D gene: TRBD1; CDR3 DNA: TGTGCCACCAGCAGAGAACACCCGGGACAGGGGAAGGATGGCTACACCTTC; CDR3 protein: CATSREHPGQGKDGYTF
V gene: TRBV4-3; clone size: .; J gene: TRBJ2-3; D gene: .; CDR3 DNA: TGCGCCAGCAGCCAAGATAGGAGCACAGATACGCAGTATTTT; CDR3 protein: CASSQDRSTDTQYF
V gene: TRBV30; clone size: .; J gene: TRBJ2-3; D gene: .; CDR3 DNA: TGTGCCTGGAGTTCCTCAAATACGCAGTATTTT; CDR3 protein: CAWSSSNTQYF
V gene: TRBV27; clone size: .; J gene: TRBJ1-1; D gene: .; CDR3 DNA: TGTGCCAGCAGTAACCGTTTTGACACTGAAGCTTTCTTT; CDR3 protein: CASSNRFDTEAFF
V gene: TRBV5-8; clone size: few; J gene: TRBJ1-1; D gene: .; CDR3 DNA: TGTGCCAGCAGCTTGGCCGAAGAGGGAGTGGCTGAAGCTTTCTTT; CDR3 protein: CASSLAEEGVAEAFF
V gene: TRBV7-8; clone size: .; J gene: TRBJ2-3; D gene: .; CDR3 DNA: TGTGCCAGCAGCTTAGTTCGGGCAGTTCGGATAGATACGCAGTATTTT; CDR3 protein: CASSLVRAVRIDTQYF
V gene: TRBV14; clone size: .; J gene: TRBJ2-1; D gene: .; CDR3 DNA: TGTGCCAGCAGCCAAGAATTCGGAAGGAATGAGCAGTTCTTC; CDR3 protein: CASSQEFGRNEQFF
V gene: TRBV27; clone size: few; J gene: TRBJ2-6; D gene: .; CDR3 DNA: TGTGCCAGCAGCAGCTTCTCTGGGGCCAACGTCCTGACTTTC; CDR3 protein: CASSSFSGANVLTF
V gene: TRBV7-8; clone size: .; J gene: TRBJ2-7; D gene: TRBD2; CDR3 DNA: TGTGCCAGCAGCCCTCTAGCGGGAGGGCCCTCCTACGAGCAGTACTTC; CDR3 protein: CASSPLAGGPSYEQYF
V gene: TRBV6-1; clone size: .; J gene: TRBJ2-7; D gene: TRBD2; CDR3 DNA: TGTGCCAGCAGGACTAGCGGGAGTCTCGAGCAGTACTTC; CDR3 protein: CASRTSGSLEQYF
V gene: TRBV28; clone size: .; J gene: TRBJ1-5; D gene: .; CDR3 DNA: TGTGCCAGCAATACGGGAGGGCACTATAGCAATCAGCCCCAGCATTTT; CDR3 protein: CASNTGGHYSNQPQHF
V gene: TRBV29-1; clone size: once; J gene: TRBJ1-2; D gene: .; CDR3 DNA: TGCAGCGTTGAAGATCGAGGTATTAACTATGGCTACACCTTC; CDR3 protein: CSVEDRGINYGYTF
V gene: TRBV9; clone size: .; J gene: TRBJ2-2; D gene: TRBD2; CDR3 DNA: TGTGCCAGCAGCGTAGACTCGGGAGGGCCCGGGGAGCTGTTTTTT; CDR3 protein: CASSVDSGGPGELFF
V gene: TRBV19; clone size: .; J gene: TRBJ2-1; D gene: .; CDR3 DNA: TGTGCCAGTAGTATAGTTGGCAGCTACAATGAGCAGTTCTTC; CDR3 protein: CASSIVGSYNEQFF
V gene: TRBV5-1; clone size: .; J gene: TRBJ2-1; D gene: TRBD2; CDR3 DNA: TGCGCCAGCAGCTTGGAGGGACTAGGCGTTTCCTACAATGAGCAGTTCTTC; CDR3 protein: CASSLEGLGVSYNEQFF
V gene: TRBV2; clone size: .; J gene: TRBJ2-7; D gene: .; CDR3 DNA: TGTGCCAGCAGCCAGGGCAACGAGCAGTACTTC; CDR3 protein: CASSQGNEQYF
V gene: TRBV28; clone size: once; J gene: TRBJ2-3; D gene: .; CDR3 DNA: TGTGCCAGCAGTTTAGGCAGCACAGATACGCAGTATTTT; CDR3 protein: CASSLGSTDTQYF
V gene: TRBV6-1; clone size: .; J gene: TRBJ2-6; D gene: .; CDR3 DNA: TGTGCCAGCAGTGTAAGCCTTACGGGAGGGGCCAACGTCCTGACTTTC; CDR3 protein: CASSVSLTGGANVLTF
V gene: TRBV4-1; clone size: .; J gene: TRBJ1-5; D gene: .; CDR3 DNA: TGCGCCAGCAGCCAAGATCCCAAGGGGTTCCAGCCCCAGCATTTT; CDR3 protein: CASSQDPKGFQPQHF
V gene: TRBV15; clone size: .; J gene: TRBJ1-1; D gene: .; CDR3 DNA: TGTGCCACCAGCAGGGTTGGTGAGATCACTGAAGCTTTCTTT; CDR3 protein: CATSRVGEITEAFF
V gene: TRBV7-6; clone size: .; J gene: TRBJ2-1; D gene: .; CDR3 DNA: TGTGCCAGCAGCCGCGGGTTCCCAGGGGATGAGCAGTTCTTC; CDR3 protein: CASSRGFPGDEQFF
V gene: TRBV27; clone size: .; J gene: TRBJ2-3; D gene: .; CDR3 DNA: TGTGCCAGCAGTTTACCCCCCGGCCGCACAGATACGCAGTATTTT; CDR3 protein: CASSLPPGRTDTQYF
V gene: TRBV11-2; clone size: few; J gene: TRBJ1-1; D gene: TRBD1; CDR3 DNA: TGTGCCAGCACCGACAGGGGGAACACTGAAGCTTTCTTT; CDR3 protein: CASTDRGNTEAFF
V gene: TRBV7-8; clone size: .; J gene: TRBJ2-1; D gene: TRBD2; CDR3 DNA: TGTGCCAGCAGCTCTAAGCCGGGACTAGCGGGAGTAAGGGAGCAGTTCTTC; CDR3 protein: CASSSKPGLAGVREQFF
V gene: TRBV19; clone size: .; J gene: TRBJ1-1; D gene: TRBD1; CDR3 DNA: TGTGCCAGTAGCCTGACCGGGACAGGGAACACTGAAGCTTTCTTT; CDR3 protein: CASSLTGTGNTEAFF
V gene: TRBV27; clone size: .; J gene: TRBJ2-7; D gene: .; CDR3 DNA: TGTGCCAGCAGTTTCGGGGGCCCCAGCTCCTACGAGCAGTACTTC; CDR3 protein: CASSFGGPSSYEQYF
V gene: TRBV27; clone size: .; J gene: TRBJ1-1; D gene: TRBD1; CDR3 DNA: TGTGCCAGCAGTCCGGGACAGATGAACACTGAAGCTTTCTTT; CDR3 protein: CASSPGQMNTEAFF
V gene: TRBV28; clone size: .; J gene: TRBJ2-6; D gene: .; CDR3 DNA: TGTGCCAGCAGTCCCTCTGGGGCCAACGTCCTGACTTTC; CDR3 protein: CASSPSGANVLTF
V gene: TRBV28; clone size: .; J gene: TRBJ2-7; D gene: .; CDR3 DNA: TGTGCCAGCAGGGGCGAATGGTACGAGCAGTACTTC; CDR3 protein: CASRGEWYEQYF
V gene: TRBV7-9; clone size: .; J gene: TRBJ1-1; D gene: .; CDR3 DNA: TGTGCCAGCAGCTTGGTACAGGGTTTCACTGAAGCTTTCTTT; CDR3 protein: CASSLVQGFTEAFF
V gene: TRBV6-1; clone size: .; J gene: TRBJ1-1; D gene: .; CDR3 DNA: TGTGCCAGCAGTGAATGGGGGGGTACTGAAGCTTTCTTT; CDR3 protein: CASSEWGGTEAFF
V gene: TRBV27; clone size: .; J gene: TRBJ1-2; D gene: .; CDR3 DNA: TGTGCCAGCAGTCCCAGTAGCGGCTATGGCTACACCTTC; CDR3 protein: CASSPSSGYGYTF
V gene: TRBV7-9; clone size: few; J gene: TRBJ1-2; D gene: .; CDR3 DNA: TGTGCCAGCAGCTTTTTGGGGGGAAATGAGGCCAACTATGGCTACACCTTC; CDR3 protein: CASSFLGGNEANYGYTF
V gene: TRBV2; clone size: .; J gene: TRBJ2-1; D gene: .; CDR3 DNA: TGTGCCAGCAGAGGACGAGGTGAGCAGTTCTTC; CDR3 protein: CASRGRGEQFF
V gene: TRBV6-5; clone size: few; J gene: TRBJ2-1; D gene: TRBD2; CDR3 DNA: TGTGCCAGCAGTCAGCGGGAGGGCCCTTACAATGAGCAGTTCTTC; CDR3 protein: CASSQREGPYNEQFF
V gene: TRBV7-2; clone size: .; J gene: TRBJ1-3; D gene: .; CDR3 DNA: TGTGCCAGCAGATTATGGGTTCGCGACGAGGGGAGCTCTGGAAACACCATATATTTT; CDR3 protein: CASRLWVRDEGSSGNTIYF
V gene: TRBV19; clone size: .; J gene: TRBJ2-2; D gene: .; CDR3 DNA: TGTGCCAGTTACGGAGGGGGCCCGAACACCGGGGAGCTGTTTTTT; CDR3 protein: CASYGGGPNTGELFF